These T cell receptor beta chains were read from a single sample in a study of T cell responses to AZD1222 COVID-19 vaccine. Clones were sequenced by immunoSEQ multiplex PCR, and TCRdb holds only the in-frame ones, with some missing. The repertoire holds 150,000 or so clones, with about 90% as singletons. The sequenced sample was peripheral blood, obtained on day 0 of AZD1222 vaccination. These receptors all come from an adult in good health. Each CDR3 is given with its conserved first and last residue. A D gene is named only where the DNA matches it firmly. Clone size, where shown, is once, few, many, or a class for clones that have expanded.

TRBD1,TRBJ2-7,few,TRBV2,TGTGCCAGCAGCTACGCCGGACAGGGCGAGCAGTACTTC,CASSYAGQGEQYF
-,TRBJ2-2,-,TRBV3-1/TRBV3-2,TGTGCCAGCAGCCACCCGGCCGGTGTCACCGGGGAGCTGTTTTTT,CASSHPAGVTGELFF
-,TRBJ2-7,-,TRBV6-1,TGTGCCAGCAGTGAACCCTCCAGACAAGGCAACGAGCAGTACTTC,CASSEPSRQGNEQYF
-,TRBJ1-2,once,TRBV6-5,TGTGCCAGCAGTTACTCCGGGGGCCCCCGTGGCTACACCTTC,CASSYSGGPRGYTF
TRBD2,TRBJ2-7,once,TRBV7-2,TGTGCCAGCAGCTTAGAGGCGGGAGGGCCCTACGAGCAGTACTTC,CASSLEAGGPYEQYF
-,TRBJ2-3,-,TRBV2,TGTGCCAGCCCCGTTACGGGAACCACAGATACGCAGTATTTT,CASPVTGTTDTQYF
TRBD1,TRBJ2-7,-,TRBV5-4,TGTGCCAGCAGCTTGAGGGACAGCGAATACGAGCAGTACTTC,CASSLRDSEYEQYF
TRBD1,TRBJ1-5,-,TRBV2,TGTGCCAGCAGATTCGATGGCGGAGCGACAGGGAGCAATCAGCCCCAGCATTTT,CASRFDGGATGSNQPQHF
-,TRBJ1-2,once,TRBV7-9,TGTGCCAGCAGCTTTAGTATCGATGGCTACACCTTC,CASSFSIDGYTF
-,TRBJ2-3,-,TRBV24-1,TGTGCCACCAGTGACCCCAGGACGGAAAGCACAGATACGCAGTATTTT,CATSDPRTESTDTQYF
-,TRBJ2-3,-,TRBV9,TGTGCCAGCAGCGTAACACAGGGACGTACAGATACGCAGTATTTT,CASSVTQGRTDTQYF
-,TRBJ1-5,-,TRBV19,TGTGCCAGTAGTATGGGGACCGCTAGCAATCAGCCCCAGCATTTT,CASSMGTASNQPQHF
-,TRBJ1-2,-,TRBV3-1/TRBV3-2,TGTGCCAGCAGCCAAAGGGACACCTATGGCTACACCTTC,CASSQRDTYGYTF
TRBD1,TRBJ1-1,once,TRBV7-2,TGTGCCAGCAGCTCAAGCCGGGACAGGTTCCACATAAACACTGAAGCTTTCTTT,CASSSSRDRFHINTEAFF
TRBD2,TRBJ2-2,-,TRBV28,TGTGCCAGCAGGACTAGCGGGATGATCGGGGAGCTGTTTTTT,CASRTSGMIGELFF
-,TRBJ1-1,-,TRBV6-6,TGTGCCAGCAGCCAGGGCTATACTGAAGCTTTCTTT,CASSQGYTEAFF
TRBD1,TRBJ2-5,-,TRBV9,TGTGCCAGCAGCGTCGGGGACAGGGGGTTGGAGACCCAGTACTTC,CASSVGDRGLETQYF
TRBD2,TRBJ2-7,few,TRBV6-6,TGTGCCAGCAGTTACTTAGCGGGAGTAAGGTACGAGCAGTACTTC,CASSYLAGVRYEQYF
TRBD1,TRBJ2-5,-,TRBV5-1,TGCGCCAGCAATCAGGGGGCAGGGCAAGAGACCCAGTACTTC,CASNQGAGQETQYF
TRBD1,TRBJ2-7,-,TRBV19,TGTGCCAGTAGTCCGGGACAGAGCTACGAGCAGTACTTC,CASSPGQSYEQYF
-,TRBJ2-7,-,TRBV2,TGTGCCAGCAGTGGAGGCGGGATTGTGGACGAGCAGTACTTC,CASSGGGIVDEQYF
-,TRBJ1-6,-,TRBV4-1,TGCGCCAGCAGCCAAGATAGATCACCCCTCCACTTT,CASSQDRSPLHF
TRBD2,TRBJ2-3,-,TRBV29-1,TGCAGCGTTGAAGATGAGGTAGGGCGGGGGGGCTCCACAGATACGCAGTATTTT,CSVEDEVGRGGSTDTQYF
TRBD1,TRBJ2-2,-,TRBV4-2,TGTGCCAGCAGCCAAGGACAGGGGAACACCGGGGAGCTGTTTTTT,CASSQGQGNTGELFF